The TCR beta chain under discussion was sequenced for a study of CD8 T cells in Susac syndrome. This CDR3 has 14 amino acids. Trimming pared 3 bases from V and 5 bases from J, leaving 14 bases between. Looked up from germline, CDR1 is SGHNT and CDR2 is YYREEE (reference sequence). RNA amounts of roughly 0.45 to 1 ug underwent reverse transcription with random hexamers. From the immunoSEQ multiplex PCR reads, TCRdb called clonotypes with MiXCR, one entry per CDR3 protein. The table lists about 200,000 distinct CDR3 sequences, 95% of them singletons. The receptor was isolated from a human donor in good health. The chain is built from TRBV5-4 and TRBJ2-5; possible D gene TRBD2, 6 bases. What was sequenced was CD4+ T cells from PBMCs. CDR3 nucleotides: TGTGCCAGCAGCTCAGGGACTCCTTTGGAGACCCAGTACTTC. Amino acids: CASSSGTPLETQYF.